Below are 26 T cell receptor beta chains sequenced from a single sample in a study of identical twins. TCRdb fed the 5' RACE reads into MiXCR, producing one record per CDR3 protein. The table has a few hundred thousand distinct CDR3 sequences, roughly 15% seen once; the top ten hold more than 0.4%. The same sample was also studied in work on yellow fever vaccine responses in identical twins.

The sample comprised CD4+ T cells sorted from blood. The receptor set was obtained from a woman between 18 and 29 years old in good health.

The chain joins TRBV12-3 or TRBV12-4 to TRBJ1-2; the D gene is possibly TRBD1 (5 bases). This CDR3 comprises 13 residues. With 6 bases removed from V and 4 bases from J, the gap between germline ends came to 12 bases. The CDR3 loop is CASSPGGIYGYTF. CDR3 nucleotide sequence: TGTGCCAGCAGCCCGGGGGGGATCTATGGCTACACCTTC.

The chain couples TRBV20-1 to TRBJ2-5, with a weak D call TRBD2 (6 bases). This CDR3 has 13 amino acids. With 3 bases removed from V and 4 bases from J, the gap between germline ends came to 12 bases. CDR1 DFQATT and CDR2 SNEGSKA come from the germline V gene (reference sequence). In DNA form, the CDR3 reads TGCAGTGCTAGTTTCCCGGGAGCAGAGACCCAGTACTTC. It encodes CSASFPGAETQYF.

The CDR3 spells CASSGDWGNYEQYV. As DNA, the CDR3 is TGTGCCAGCAGTGGCGATTGGGGCAACTACGAGCAGTACGTC. This chain connects TRBV6-1 to TRBJ2-7; D may be TRBD1 (5 bases). V lost 4 bases, J lost 3 bases, and 13 bases lay in between. The CDR3 spans 14 residues. Germline V gene data show CDR1 as MNHNS and CDR2 as SASEGT.

The V and J genes are TRBV7-9 and TRBJ2-1; D ambiguous. This CDR3 comprises 11 residues. CDR1 and CDR2 from the germline V gene are SEHNR and FQNEAQ (reference sequence). V dropped 5 bases and J dropped 15 bases, with 14 bases sitting between them. CDR3 coding DNA: TGTGCCAGCAGCCCCGGAAGGGTGGCGTTCTTC. Translating gives CASSPGRVAFF.

This clonotype appeared a few times. The rearrangement joins TRBV9 to TRBJ1-1; 10 bases line up with TRBD1. J lost 3 bases, V lost 0 bases, and 2 bases had no gene match. The CDR3 covers 15 residues. Germline values: CDR1 SGDLS, CDR2 YYNGEE. The CDR3 DNA reads TGTGCCAGCAGCGTAGTGGGACAGGGGCACACTGAAGCTTTCTTT. Encoded protein: CASSVVGQGHTEAFF.

This chain uses TRBV20-1 with TRBJ1-1; possibly TRBD1 for D (5 bases). The CDR3 contains 15 residues. V was clipped by 0 bases and J by 10 bases, with 21 bases between them. Germline V gene lookup returns CDR1 DFQATT and CDR2 SNEGSKA (reference sequence). This CDR3 is CSARDQGRDWQGAFF. The CDR3 nucleotides read TGCAGTGCTAGAGATCAAGGCAGGGACTGGCAAGGAGCTTTCTTT.

This chain links TRBV20-1 with TRBJ2-3; TRBD2 matches at 8 bases. Germline V gene data show CDR1 as DFQATT and CDR2 as SNEGSKA (reference sequence). Germline trimming cut 6 bases from V and 2 bases from J; bases unmatched to any gene: 7. This CDR3 spans 14 amino acids. The CDR3 DNA sequence: TGCAGTGCAAAAGCGGGGGTGAACACAGATACGCAGTATTTT. Encoded protein: CSAKAGVNTDTQYF.

The chain carries TRBV5-8 and TRBJ1-2, with D unresolved. Germline values: CDR1 SGHTS, CDR2 YDEGEE. V lost 2 bases and J lost 2, with 7 bases in between. The CDR3 spans 13 residues. CDR3 coding DNA: TGTGCCAGCAGCTTTTGGGGAAACTATGGCTACACCTTC. Encoded protein: CASSFWGNYGYTF.

Ten or more counts support this clonotype. V gene TRBV15 combines with J gene TRBJ2-2; D is unresolved. The V and J ends lost 5 bases and 1 base respectively, with 14 bases between them. Per germline, CDR1 LNHNV and CDR2 YYDKDF (reference sequence). The CDR3 totals 16 residues. In DNA form, the CDR3 reads TGTGCCACCAGCGCGACCCTTCCGGGGAACACCGGGGAGCTGTTTTTT. Its protein product is CATSATLPGNTGELFF. The full variable domain, its missing parts supplied by reference TRBV15 and TRBJ2-2, is DAMVIQNPRYQVTQFGKPVTLSCSQTLNHNVMYWYQQKSSQAPKLLFHYYDKDFNNEADTPDNFQSRRPNTSFCFLDIRSPGLGDTAMYLCATSATLPGNTGELFFGEGSRLTVL.

The gene calls are TRBV29-1 and TRBJ1-1; D is perhaps TRBD1 (6 bases). The CDR3 runs 14 residues. The germline V gene encodes CDR1 SQVTM and CDR2 ANQGSEA. Trimming shortened V by 3 bases and J by 1 base, and 12 bases separated the two germline ends. DNA of the CDR3: TGCAGCGTTGAGAATCAGGGGAGGAACACTGAAGCTTTCTTT. Translation: CSVENQGRNTEAFF.

The chain uses TRBV20-1 and TRBJ2-1, with 8 bases aligning to TRBD2. The germline V gene has CDR1 DFQATT and CDR2 SNEGSKA (reference sequence). There are 15 residues in the CDR3. V lost 6 bases and J lost 2; bases outside the gene matches: 9. CDR3 region: CSAWTSNAAYNEQFF. CDR3 DNA sequence: TGCAGTGCCTGGACTAGCAATGCCGCCTACAATGAGCAGTTCTTC.

This clonotype has more than one count but fewer than ten. The V call is TRBV5-1, the J call TRBJ2-2, with D unresolved. The CDR3 runs 13 residues. CDR1 is SGHRS and CDR2 is YFSETQ in the germline V gene. Between the trimmed V and J ends, which lost 7 bases and 2 bases, there was a span of 9 bases. CDR3 DNA sequence: TGCGCCAGCCAGTGGACCAACACCGGGGAGCTGTTTTTT. Translated: CASQWTNTGELFF.

The V call is TRBV7-9, the J call TRBJ2-5; either TRBD1 or TRBD2 may supply D (5 bases each). Trimming cost V 5 bases and J 5 bases, with 24 bases left between them. The CDR3 runs to 17 residues. Germline loops: CDR1 SEHNR, CDR2 FQNEAQ (reference sequence). The CDR3 bases are TGTGCCAGCAGCGTGAGGGGCAGGGCTCCATTTAGGGAGACCCAGTACTTC. Translating it yields CASSVRGRAPFRETQYF. Full variable domain (missing parts from reference TRBV7-9 and TRBJ2-5): DTGVSQNPRHKITKRGQNVTFRCDPISEHNRLYWYRQTLGQGPEFLTYFQNEAQLEKSRLLSDRFSAERPKGSFSTLEIQRTEQGDSAMYLCASSVRGRAPFRETQYFGPGTRLLVL.

The chain recombines TRBV20-1 with TRBJ2-2, with D uncertain. V was pared by 0 bases and J by 3 bases, with 5 bases between. Germline V gene lookup returns CDR1 DFQATT and CDR2 SNEGSKA (reference sequence). The CDR3 extends over 13 amino acids. CDR3 coding DNA: TGCAGTGCTAGAGATACGGACACCGGGGAGCTGTTTTTT. Its translation is CSARDTDTGELFF.

This chain links TRBV2 with TRBJ2-3; the match to TRBD1 covers 8 bases. The germline V gene has CDR1 SNHLY and CDR2 FYNNEI. The CDR3 has 14 amino acids. Trimming at V came to 6 bases and at J to 3 bases, leaving 5 bases not matched to a gene. The CDR3 DNA reads TGTGCCAGCAGCAGGGGGCTAGAGACAGATACGCAGTATTTT. Translation: CASSRGLETDTQYF.

This clonotype was counted ten times or more. The V gene is TRBV4-1, the J gene TRBJ2-4; 9 nucleotides agree with TRBD1. Germline CDR1 is MGHRA and CDR2 is YSYEKL. This CDR3 has 16 residues. J lost 2 bases, V lost 4 bases, and 6 bases had no gene match. The CDR3, as DNA: TGCGCCAGCAGCCCAAACAGGGGGCAAACCAAAAACATTCAGTACTTC. This sequence encodes CASSPNRGQTKNIQYF.

In its sample, this clonotype was seen many times. The rearrangement links TRBV4-1 to TRBJ2-1, with D possibly TRBD2 on 5 matching bases. The CDR3 runs to 15 residues. V shed 9 bases and J shed 0 bases, with 15 bases lying between them. Germline V gene lookup returns CDR1 MGHRA and CDR2 YSYEKL. CDR3 region: CASRGWDYSYNEQFF. For the CDR3, the DNA is TGCGCCAGTCGCGGGTGGGATTACTCCTACAATGAGCAGTTCTTC.

This sequence joins TRBV5-1 and TRBJ2-1, with 7 bases matching TRBD2. Germline assignment: CDR1 SGHRS and CDR2 YFSETQ. V gave up 8 bases and J gave up 2 bases; unmatched junction bases: 7. The CDR3 is 14 amino acids. The CDR3 nucleotides read TGCGCCAGTACGGGGGGAGGGACCTACAATGAGCAGTTCTTC. It codes for CASTGGGTYNEQFF.

J is TRBJ1-2 and V is TRBV7-9; tentative D call: TRBD1 (6 bases). This CDR3 has 15 residues. CDR1 SEHNR and CDR2 FQNEAQ come from the germline V gene (reference sequence). V was cut by 5 bases and J by 2 bases, with 15 bases left in between. In nucleotides, the CDR3 is TGTGCCAGCAGCCGCCAAGGGGGGGCAAACTATGGCTACACCTTC. Its translation: CASSRQGGANYGYTF.

The chain is built from TRBV5-1 and TRBJ2-4; the D gene is possibly TRBD1 (6 bases). V was cut by 4 bases and J by 8 bases, with 13 bases left in between. This CDR3 region has 13 residues. Germline V lookup: CDR1 SGHRS, CDR2 YFSETQ. The CDR3 here is CASSRDTEDIQYF. The CDR3, as DNA: TGCGCCAGCAGCCGGGACACGGAGGACATTCAGTACTTC.

V and J are TRBV10-3 and TRBJ2-1; the D is unclear. In germline, CDR1 is ENHRY, CDR2 SYGVKD. The CDR3 loop spans 13 amino acids. Trimming removed 3 bases from V and 7 bases from J, with 10 bases in between. Written as DNA, the CDR3 is TGTGCCATCAGTGACGCGCTGGGGAATGAGCAGTTCTTC. Translation gives CAISDALGNEQFF.

The chain has TRBV6-5 and TRBJ1-1, with D unclear. Looked up from germline, CDR1 is MNHEY and CDR2 is SVGAGI. Trimming took off 2 bases at V and 4 bases at J, with 11 bases between the two ends. This CDR3 region has 14 residues. The CDR3 sequence is CASSYGRKATEAFF. The DNA of the CDR3 is TGTGCCAGCAGTTACGGTAGGAAGGCCACTGAAGCTTTCTTT.

This clonotype showed up just a few times. The chain carries TRBV24-1 and TRBJ2-1, with TRBD2 as a possible D gene (6 bases). The germline V and J ends were trimmed by 2 bases and 16 bases, with 14 bases remaining between them. This CDR3 contains 12 residues. The V gene's germline CDR1 is KGHDR and CDR2 SFDVKD. The CDR3, as DNA: TGTGCCACCAGTGATTATCCGGGACTCTCCTTCTTC. Its protein is CATSDYPGLSFF.

This clonotype appeared a few times. The chain carries TRBV5-1 and TRBJ2-1; D gene ambiguous. CDR1 is SGHRS and CDR2 is YFSETQ in the germline V gene. The CDR3 has 15 amino acids. Trimming cost V 0 bases and J 3 bases, with 10 bases left between them. The CDR3 sequence is CASSLGSGFYNEQFF. CDR3 coding DNA: TGCGCCAGCAGCTTGGGGTCCGGATTCTACAATGAGCAGTTCTTC.

This clonotype appeared many times. The chain employs TRBV11-2 and TRBJ1-1, with no clear D. Trimming shortened V by 5 bases and J by 8 bases, and 21 bases separated the two germline ends. Germline V gene data show CDR1 as SGHAT and CDR2 as FQNNGV. This CDR3 contains 15 residues. CDR3 in DNA: TGTGCCAGCAGCGGAGGAGGGAGGAGCGGGAAAGAAGCTTTCTTT. Translating it yields CASSGGGRSGKEAFF.

This chain connects TRBV28 to TRBJ1-6; D not certain. Trimming left V 8 bases short and J 7 bases short, with 6 bases between. This CDR3 region has 11 residues. Germline lookup yields CDR1 MDHEN and CDR2 SYDVKM. This CDR3 is CASAANSPLHF. The CDR3, as DNA: TGTGCCAGCGCCGCAAATTCACCCCTCCACTTT.